Listed below are T cell receptor beta chains from one sample, sequenced in a study of cytotoxic CD8 clonotypes in ibrutinib-treated CLL. Assay: immunoSEQ multiplex PCR; the TCRdb copy retains only in-frame clones and omits some. Of 200,000 or so clones listed, 60% to 80% were seen once; the top ten hold roughly 10%. The specimen was PBMCs, collected after 12 months of ibrutinib treatment. The receptors stem from a human donor with chronic lymphocytic leukemia. Both conserved end residues are part of each CDR3. The D gene is left open where the match is weak. The listing skips clone size in some rows; elsewhere it reads once, few, many or a size class.

abundance,len,j_gene,v_gene,d_gene,CDR3nt,CDR3aa
NA,11,TRBJ2-1,TRBV5-6,NA,TGTGCCAGCAGCTTACAGAATGAGCAGTTCTTC,CASSLQNEQFF
NA,14,TRBJ2-5,TRBV5-1,TRBD1,TGCGCCAGCAGCACGACAGGGGGAGGAGAGACCCAGTACTTC,CASSTTGGGETQYF
NA,17,TRBJ2-5,TRBV7-8,NA,TGTGCCAGCAGCCTGAGGGGGGGCGCACCGGAACAAGAGACCCAGTACTTC,CASSLRGGAPEQETQYF
many,16,TRBJ2-6,TRBV6-4,NA,TGTGCCAGCAGTGACTCTGTCAACTCTGGGGCCAACGTCCTGACTTTC,CASSDSVNSGANVLTF
NA,14,TRBJ1-2,TRBV6-1,NA,TGTGCCAGCAGTGAAAGCACGCCCTACTATGGCTACACCTTC,CASSESTPYYGYTF
NA,14,TRBJ2-3,TRBV29-1,NA,TGCAGCGTTGGGGGGGTGGCGGGCACAGATACGCAGTATTTT,CSVGGVAGTDTQYF
NA,15,TRBJ1-1,TRBV28,NA,TGTGCCAGCAGGGGGGGGACCGCAGGGGACACTGAAGCTTTCTTT,CASRGGTAGDTEAFF
NA,15,TRBJ2-7,TRBV6-6,TRBD1,TGTGCCAGCAGCCGAGTAGGGACAGGGGACTACGAGCAGTACTTC,CASSRVGTGDYEQYF
NA,14,TRBJ1-1,TRBV11-2,NA,TGTGCCAGCAGCTTAGATCGGGGTCCCCTGGAAGCTTTCTTT,CASSLDRGPLEAFF
once,13,TRBJ1-1,TRBV29-1,NA,TGCAGCGTGGCAGGGAGAATGAACACTGAAGCTTTCTTT,CSVAGRMNTEAFF
NA,14,TRBJ1-6,TRBV7-3,NA,TGTGCCAGCAGCGATGGACAGTATAATTCACCCCTCCACTTT,CASSDGQYNSPLHF
NA,14,TRBJ1-3,TRBV28,TRBD1,TGTGCCAGCAGCTTGGACAGGGTCGGAAACACCATATATTTT,CASSLDRVGNTIYF
NA,16,TRBJ2-3,TRBV30,TRBD2,TGTGCCTGGAGTGCCCCGGGACTAGCGGGGGTAAATACGCAGTATTTT,CAWSAPGLAGVNTQYF
once,14,TRBJ1-6,TRBV6-5,TRBD1,TGTGCCAGCAGTTCGACAGGGCCTAATTCACCCCTCCACTTT,CASSSTGPNSPLHF
NA,19,TRBJ2-2,TRBV1,NA,TGCACCAGCAGCCAAGAAGGGGGTACCGGGACAGGGGCCGGCGGGGAGCTGTTTTTT,CTSSQEGGTGTGAGGELFF
few,12,TRBJ1-2,TRBV6-1,NA,TGTGCCAGCAGTGAAGGTACCTATGGCTACACCTTC,CASSEGTYGYTF
NA,13,TRBJ1-5,TRBV5-6,NA,TGTGCCAGCAGCTTGAATCAGGTGCCGCCCCAGCATTTT,CASSLNQVPPQHF
NA,14,TRBJ2-7,TRBV6-6,TRBD1,TGTGCCAGCAGGGAACAGGGGAACTCCTACGAGCAGTACTTC,CASREQGNSYEQYF
NA,20,TRBJ2-6,TRBV4-1,TRBD1,TGCGCCAGCAGCCAAGATGAGACAGGGGGCCAGAGAACTGGGGCCAACGTCCTGACTTTC,CASSQDETGGQRTGANVLTF
few,16,TRBJ1-5,TRBV19,TRBD1,TGTGCCAGTAGTATAGCCCATGGGACAGGGCGTCAGCCCCAGCATTTT,CASSIAHGTGRQPQHF
once,12,TRBJ1-4,TRBV30,NA,TGTGCCTGGAGTGTATTGCGGGAAAAACTGTTTTTT,CAWSVLREKLFF
once,15,TRBJ1-5,TRBV9,TRBD1,TGTGCCAGCAGCGCGACAGGGGGGGACAATCAGCCCCAGCATTTT,CASSATGGDNQPQHF
NA,11,TRBJ2-7,TRBV29-1,TRBD1,TGCAGCGGTCAGGGGGCCTACGAGCAGTACTTC,CSGQGAYEQYF
NA,17,TRBJ2-7,TRBV5-1,TRBD1,TGCGCCAGCAGCGCGGCCATGCCGGGACAGGGGGTATCCGAGCAGTACTTC,CASSAAMPGQGVSEQYF
NA,15,TRBJ1-1,TRBV29-1,NA,TGCAGCGTTGAAGTATACCCTGGGTCGAACACTGAAGCTTTCTTT,CSVEVYPGSNTEAFF
few,15,TRBJ1-4,TRBV5-1,NA,TGCGCCAGCAGCTTGCTTGGGGATTCAAATGAAAAACTGTTTTTT,CASSLLGDSNEKLFF
NA,15,TRBJ1-1,TRBV12-5,TRBD1,TGTGCTAGTGGTTTGTCTGGACAGGCGAACACTGAAGCTTTCTTT,CASGLSGQANTEAFF
NA,15,TRBJ1-2,TRBV6-6,TRBD1,TGTGCCAGCAGTTACACGGACAGGGACACGGATGGCTACACCTTC,CASSYTDRDTDGYTF
once,15,TRBJ1-2,TRBV5-4,NA,TGTGCCAGCAGCTCCCTTGGGGGGGAAGAATATGGCTACACCTTC,CASSSLGGEEYGYTF
NA,14,TRBJ1-1,TRBV7-9,TRBD1,TGTGCCAGCAGCTCCCAGGGGGAAAGAACTGAAGCTTTCTTT,CASSSQGERTEAFF
NA,12,TRBJ2-3,TRBV7-2,NA,TGTGCCAGCAGCAGTCCCACAGATACGCAGTATTTT,CASSSPTDTQYF
few,15,TRBJ2-7,TRBV13,TRBD1,TGTGCCAGCAGCTTAAGTAGGGGCAGGGGGTACGAGCAGTACTTC,CASSLSRGRGYEQYF
NA,14,TRBJ2-7,TRBV5-1,NA,TGCGCCAGCAGCTTGGACAGGGTTGCCTACGAGCAGTACTTC,CASSLDRVAYEQYF
NA,16,TRBJ1-6,TRBV7-9,TRBD1,TGTGCCAGCAGCTTAGCGTGGGGGACAGGGGATTCACCCCTCCACTTT,CASSLAWGTGDSPLHF
NA,17,TRBJ2-5,TRBV9,TRBD1,TGTGCCAGCAGCGTAGGGTCCCGGGACAGGGGGCACGAGACCCAGTACTTC,CASSVGSRDRGHETQYF
NA,13,TRBJ2-1,TRBV19,NA,TGTGCCAGTAGTATAGCCGAGATCAATGAGCAGTTCTTC,CASSIAEINEQFF
NA,15,TRBJ1-1,TRBV19,NA,TGTGCCAGTAGTGCCCGGGACATCTGGACCACTGAAGCTTTCTTT,CASSARDIWTTEAFF
once,15,TRBJ1-6,TRBV6-1,TRBD1,TGTGCCAGCAGGGACAGGGGCAGTTATAATTCACCCCTCCACTTT,CASRDRGSYNSPLHF
NA,13,TRBJ1-3,TRBV30,NA,TGTGCCTGGAGGGGCAGCCCGGGAAACACCATATATTTT,CAWRGSPGNTIYF
NA,15,TRBJ1-2,TRBV6-5,TRBD1,TGTGCCAGCAGTCCACTCCTCGGACAGGACTATGGCTACACCTTC,CASSPLLGQDYGYTF
NA,16,TRBJ1-4,TRBV4-1,NA,TGCGCCAGCAGCCAAGATCGAGTCATAGTTAATGAAAAACTGTTTTTT,CASSQDRVIVNEKLFF
NA,16,TRBJ2-5,TRBV11-2,NA,TGTGCCAGCAGCTCCGAGGCCCGGATCGCAGAGGGGACCCAGTACTTC,CASSSEARIAEGTQYF
NA,14,TRBJ2-7,TRBV10-3,NA,TGTGCCATCAGTGTAGGCAGGGGTGGACACGAGCAGTACTTC,CAISVGRGGHEQYF
NA,11,TRBJ2-7,TRBV6-5,NA,TGTGCCAGCACCGACTACTACGAGCAGTACTTC,CASTDYYEQYF
NA,16,TRBJ2-7,TRBV5-1,TRBD2,TGCGCCAGCAGCTTGGGAGGGACTAGCCTACCACACGAGCAGTACTTC,CASSLGGTSLPHEQYF
NA,12,TRBJ1-5,TRBV10-2,NA,TGCGCCAGCAGCGACTCAGCTTTACCCCAGCATTTT,CASSDSALPQHF
NA,10,TRBJ2-7,TRBV2,NA,TGTGCCAGTAGGACCTGGGAGCAGTACTTC,CASRTWEQYF
NA,14,TRBJ1-1,TRBV9,NA,TGTGCCAGCAGCGTAGAGGGTGAGGGGACTGAAGCTTTCTTT,CASSVEGEGTEAFF